Below, one T cell receptor beta chain is given with its context. The antigen is unknown. This entry is derived from a study of T-cell memory formation after mild COVID-19. Overall study results and limits: SARS-CoV-2 specificity of second-wave clones peaking day 37 was unconfirmed. Mainly in CM and EM were contracting CD4+ clones; CD8+ were in EMRA. Whereas later expanders leaned CD4+, clones contracting day 15 to 85 showed a balanced CD4/CD8 makeup.

The CDR3 runs to 15 residues. The J segment lost 2 bases and the V segment lost 6 bases, leaving 12 bases of the junction unmatched. From germline, CDR1 is SQVTM and CDR2 ANQGSEA. 5'RACE with constant-segment primers built TCRalpha and TCRbeta cDNA libraries with UMIs. TCRdb called the 5' RACE reads again in MiXCR, with one record for every CDR3 protein. This table holds approximately 12,000 distinct CDR3 sequences, roughly 15% found once. The receptor's source is a man aged 18-30 years who had mild COVID-19 (a few samples of this study predate the infection). Cell type and time point are not known. The sequenced sample was PBMCs or a T cell subset sorted from them (not recorded which). The chain combines TRBV29-1 with TRBJ2-7, with TRBD1 matching over 8 bases. CDR3 nucleotides: TGCAGCGTCAAGAAGTGGTTGGGACAGGCCTACGAGCAGTACTTC. Protein sequence: CSVKKWLGQAYEQYF.